The 15 T cell receptor beta chains below all came from one sample that was sequenced in a study of CD4 T cells in relation to SARS-CoV-2 and coronaviruses. Here immunoSEQ multiplex PCR was the method, and the copy in TCRdb shows in-frame clones only, minus some. The table records 43,000 or so clones, roughly 87% of them present only once. For these receptors, no antigen is known. Sequenced: naive CD4+ T cells from PBMCs, cultured in vitro. The subset is: naive CD4+ T cells isolated by negative enrichment. The receptors were sampled from an adult with COVID-19.

This clone was detected once. J is TRBJ1-2 and V is TRBV25-1; tentative D call: TRBD1 (5 bases). Trimming took off 4 bases at V and 8 bases at J, with 11 bases between the two ends. There are 12 residues in the CDR3. Per the germline V gene, CDR1 is MGHDK and CDR2 is SYGVNS. The CDR3 sequence: CASSGRAKGYTF. CDR3 nucleotide sequence: TGTGCCAGCAGTGGCAGGGCGAAAGGCTACACCTTC.

The chain has TRBV19 and TRBJ2-3, with no clear D. The CDR3 length is 15 residues. Germline CDR1 LNHDA, CDR2 SQIVND (reference sequence). V lost 6 bases and J 2 bases, leaving 15 bases between the germline ends. The CDR3 reads CASSSTWRNTDTQYF. CDR3 in DNA: TGTGCCAGTAGCTCAACTTGGCGCAACACAGATACGCAGTATTTT.

The chain recombines TRBV20-1 with TRBJ2-7, with unresolved D. V lost 3 bases, J lost 3 bases, and 12 bases lay in between. The CDR3 consists of 13 residues. CDR1 is DFQATT, CDR2 SNEGSKA, per germline (reference sequence). The CDR3 nucleotides are TGCAGTGCTAGTCTAGGAACCCACTACGAGCAGTACTTC. As protein: CSASLGTHYEQYF.

The gene calls are TRBV28 and TRBJ1-2; D is uncertain. Germline V gene data show CDR1 as MDHEN and CDR2 as SYDVKM. CDR3 length equals 13 residues. Trimming removed 10 bases from V and 1 base from J, with 13 bases in between. In nucleotides, the CDR3 is TGTGCCATGTCAAACAGCGTTAACTATGGCTACACCTTC. Encoded protein: CAMSNSVNYGYTF.

The chain carries TRBV9 and TRBJ2-5; 9 bases match TRBD2. The CDR3 is 15 amino acids. Losses at the gene ends were 2 bases for V and 2 bases for J; bases not matched to a gene: 4. Germline V gives CDR1 SGDLS, CDR2 YYNGEE. The CDR3 loop reads CASSVATSGQETQYF. CDR3 nucleotide sequence: TGTGCCAGCAGCGTCGCTACTAGCGGGCAAGAGACCCAGTACTTC.

The chain links TRBV6-1 to TRBJ1-4, with D tentatively TRBD1 (5 bases). The CDR3 runs to 16 residues. Germline loops: CDR1 MNHNS, CDR2 SASEGT. Trimming left V 0 bases short and J 4 bases short, with 12 bases between. The CDR3: CASSEAPTADNEKLFF. As DNA, the CDR3 is TGTGCCAGCAGTGAAGCGCCGACAGCAGATAATGAAAAACTGTTTTTT.

In this sample, this clone turned up once. This rearrangement joins TRBV12-3 or TRBV12-4 to TRBJ2-5; tentatively, D is TRBD2 (6 bases). Between the trimmed V and J ends, which lost 6 bases and 7 bases, there was a span of 15 bases. CDR3 length: 13 amino acids. The CDR3 DNA reads as TGTGCCAGCAGCTCAACTAGGAGGGGGACCCAGTACTTC. Its translation: CASSSTRRGTQYF.

The rearrangement joins TRBV9 to TRBJ2-1, with 9 bases lining up with TRBD1. J gave up 7 bases and V 1 base, and 6 bases lay outside the gene matches. This CDR3 region has 15 residues. Per the germline V gene, CDR1 is SGDLS and CDR2 is YYNGEE. Here the CDR3 DNA reads TGTGCCAGCAGCGTAAGGACAGGGGTTGGGAATGAGCAGTTCTTC. Residues: CASSVRTGVGNEQFF.

In this sample, this clone turned up once. The chain links TRBV7-2 to TRBJ2-5; TRBD1 matches at 10 bases. V trimming: 5 bases; J trimming: 4 bases; junction bases outside the gene matches: 7. The V gene's germline CDR1 is SGHTA and CDR2 FQGNSA. The CDR3 length is 15 residues. The CDR3 DNA sequence: TGTGCCAGCAGCAATGGGGACAGGGGCCGAGAGACCCAGTACTTC. Protein: CASSNGDRGRETQYF.

The chain carries TRBV2 and TRBJ1-1, with 8 bases lining up with TRBD1. The length of the CDR3 is 16 residues. Per the germline V gene, CDR1 is SNHLY and CDR2 is FYNNEI. V lost 2 bases and J lost 2; bases outside the gene matches: 7. CDR3 coding DNA: TGTGCCAGCAGTGAATGGCAGGGGGCCGTTAACACTGAAGCTTTCTTT. This gives the protein CASSEWQGAVNTEAFF.

This chain connects TRBV28 to TRBJ1-4; no definite D call. The CDR3 is 13 amino acids. Trimming took 5 bases from V and 3 from J, leaving 7 bases between them. Germline CDR1 and CDR2: MDHEN and SYDVKM. The CDR3 nucleotides are TGTGCCAGCAGTAGACCGGCTAATGAAAAACTGTTTTTT. Protein: CASSRPANEKLFF.

The chain uses TRBV4-1 and TRBJ2-7, with D possibly matching TRBD2 (5 bases). V was clipped by 8 bases and J by 3 bases, with 23 bases between them. Per germline, CDR1 MGHRA and CDR2 YSYEKL. The CDR3 has 16 amino acids. The CDR3 DNA sequence: TGCGCCAGCCGCAGAGTTCCCGATCGAGGGAACTACGAGCAGTACTTC. Its protein is CASRRVPDRGNYEQYF.

This clone was detected once. The rearrangement joins TRBV4-2 to TRBJ1-6; D is unclear. Germline CDR1 is LGHNA and CDR2 is YNFKEQ. V lost 1 base, J lost 7 bases, and 8 bases lay in between. The CDR3 spans 14 residues. In nucleotides, the CDR3 is TGTGCCAGCAGCCAAGGGACGGAGAATTCACCCCTCCACTTT. Encoded protein: CASSQGTENSPLHF.

The chain is built from TRBV18 and TRBJ2-2; D gene unclear. In germline, CDR1 is KGHSH, CDR2 LQKENI. This CDR3 is built from 13 residues. V dropped 1 base and J dropped 1 base, with 1 base sitting between them. The CDR3 loop reads CASSPQNTGELFF. The CDR3 bases are TGTGCCAGCTCACCACAGAACACCGGGGAGCTGTTTTTT.

The rearrangement joins TRBV4-3 to TRBJ2-4; no clear D gene. V was pared by 0 bases and J by 6 bases, with 3 bases between. This CDR3 spans 12 amino acids. Germline V gene data show CDR1 as LGHNA and CDR2 as YSLEER. CDR3 DNA: TGCGCCAGCAGCCAAGACGGAAACATTCAGTACTTC. It specifies CASSQDGNIQYF.